The 3 T cell receptor beta chains presented below share a single source sample, sequenced in a study of Graves' ophthalmopathy and Graves' hyperthyroidism. Using RNA transcripts, the TCR beta CDR3 regions were amplified. First-round RT-PCR used HTBI primers; second-round multiplex PCR followed. TCRdb processed the multiplex PCR reads anew with MiXCR; each CDR3 protein has one entry. The sample shows approximately 700,000 distinct CDR3 sequences, 35% to 50% of them seen only once. Sequenced input: peripheral blood. These receptors were obtained from an adult man with Graves' ophthalmopathy.

The DNA of the CDR3 is TGTGCCAGCAGCCAAGATCTCACAGGGGAGGGGCGGACTGAAGCTTTCTTT. The encoded protein is CASSQDLTGEGRTEAFF. The chain is built from TRBV7-9 and TRBJ1-1; 7 bases line up with TRBD1. Per the germline V gene, CDR1 is SEHNR and CDR2 is FQNEAQ (reference sequence). With V trimmed by 5 bases and J by 5 bases, 17 bases remained unmatched. The length of the CDR3 is 17 residues.

This clonotype was seen a handful of times. The rearrangement joins TRBV11-2 to TRBJ1-1; D is unclear. Trimming removed 1 base at V and 5 bases at J, with 11 bases between. Germline assignment: CDR1 SGHAT and CDR2 FQNNGV. This CDR3 is built from 14 residues. The CDR3 DNA reads as TGTGCCAGCAGCTTAGGTACATTAGGGACTGAAGCTTTCTTT. Translated, it gives CASSLGTLGTEAFF.

This clonotype has ten or more counts. The chain employs TRBV7-8 and TRBJ2-5; D remains unclear. The CDR3 runs to 14 residues. V lost 1 base to trimming and J lost 2 bases, with 8 bases between them. Germline V lookup: CDR1 SGHVS, CDR2 FQNEAQ. CDR3 coding DNA: TGTGCCAGCAGCTTAGGACCGGTACAAGAGACCCAGTACTTC. Translation: CASSLGPVQETQYF. The variable domain in full, with the rest retrieved from reference TRBV7-8 and TRBJ2-5, is GAGVSQSPRYKVAKRGQDVALRCDPISGHVSLFWYQQALGQGPEFLTYFQNEAQLDKSGLPSDRFFAERPEGSVSTLKIQRTQQEDSAVYLCASSLGPVQETQYFGPGTRLLVL.